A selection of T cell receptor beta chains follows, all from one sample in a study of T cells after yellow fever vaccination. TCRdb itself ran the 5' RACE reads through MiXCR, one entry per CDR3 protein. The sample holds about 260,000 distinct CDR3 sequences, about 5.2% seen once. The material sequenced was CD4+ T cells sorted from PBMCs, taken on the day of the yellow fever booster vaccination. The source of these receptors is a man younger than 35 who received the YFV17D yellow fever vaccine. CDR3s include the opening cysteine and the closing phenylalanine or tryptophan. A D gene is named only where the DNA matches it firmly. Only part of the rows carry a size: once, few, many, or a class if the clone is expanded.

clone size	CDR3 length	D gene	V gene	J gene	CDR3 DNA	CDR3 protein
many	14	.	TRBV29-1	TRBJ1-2	TGCAGCGTTGCACAAGGTGGAGGGTACTATGGCTACACCTTC	CSVAQGGGYYGYTF
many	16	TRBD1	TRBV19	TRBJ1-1	TGTGCCAGTAGTACGCGAGCCAGGGGGCCGAACACTGAAGCTTTCTTT	CASSTRARGPNTEAFF
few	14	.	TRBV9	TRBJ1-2	TGTGCCAGCAGCGTAGAGTCCACGGGGAATGGCTACACCTTC	CASSVESTGNGYTF
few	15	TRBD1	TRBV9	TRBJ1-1	TGTGCCAGCAGCGCATGGGACAGGGGGCAGACTGAAGCTTTCTTT	CASSAWDRGQTEAFF
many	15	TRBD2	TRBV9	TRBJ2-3	TGTGCCAGCAGCGGGGGACTAGGAGACACAGATACGCAGTATTTT	CASSGGLGDTDTQYF
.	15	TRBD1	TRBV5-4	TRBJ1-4	TGTGCCAGCAGCTCGACGCAGGGGGCGGGGGAAAAACTGTTTTTT	CASSSTQGAGEKLFF
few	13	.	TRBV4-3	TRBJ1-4	TGCGCCAGCAGCCCCGCAAACGATGAAAAACTGTTTTTT	CASSPANDEKLFF
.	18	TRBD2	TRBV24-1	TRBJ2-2	TGTGCCACCATCCCCCTGCGGGTAGCGGGGCCCAACACCGGGGAGCTGTTTTTT	CATIPLRVAGPNTGELFF
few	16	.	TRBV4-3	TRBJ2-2	TGCGCCAGCAGCCCCTCTACCGCGCAGAACACCGGGGAGCTGTTTTTT	CASSPSTAQNTGELFF
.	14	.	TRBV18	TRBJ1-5	TGTGCCAGCTCACCTCGGTCGGAGGGTCGGCCCCAGCATTTT	CASSPRSEGRPQHF
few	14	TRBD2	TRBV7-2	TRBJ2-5	TGTGCCAGCAGCTTAGGCGGGGGGAGGAAGACCCAGTACTTC	CASSLGGGRKTQYF
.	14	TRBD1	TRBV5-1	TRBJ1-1	TGCGCCAGCAGCCGAAACAGGGGGAACACTGAAGCTTTCTTT	CASSRNRGNTEAFF
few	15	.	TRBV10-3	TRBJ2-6	TGTGCCATCAGTGATGAGGGGTTTGGGGCCAACGTCCTGACTTTC	CAISDEGFGANVLTF
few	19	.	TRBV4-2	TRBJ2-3	TGTGCCAGCAGCCAAGATAAAAGGGCAGCACGTTTCAGCACAGATACGCAGTATTTT	CASSQDKRAARFSTDTQYF
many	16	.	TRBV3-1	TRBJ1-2	TGTGCCAGCAGCCAAGGGGACTCAGGGTCCGTCTATGGCTACACCTTC	CASSQGDSGSVYGYTF
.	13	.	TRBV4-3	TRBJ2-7	TGCGCCAGCAGCCAAGATCGGAGTACAGAGCAGTACTTC	CASSQDRSTEQYF
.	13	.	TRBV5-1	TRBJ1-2	TGCGCCAGCAGCCCCGGACAGACCTATGGCTACACCTTC	CASSPGQTYGYTF
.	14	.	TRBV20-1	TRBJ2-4	TGCAGTGCTAGACGGGATATAGCCAAAAACATTCAGTACTTC	CSARRDIAKNIQYF
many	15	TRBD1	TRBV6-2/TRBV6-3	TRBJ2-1	TGTGCCAGCAGTTCGGGACAGGCCCCTGACAATGAGCAGTTCTTC	CASSSGQAPDNEQFF
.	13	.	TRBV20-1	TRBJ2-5	TGCAGTGCTAGAGAGAAACTAGGCCGGACCCAGTACTTC	CSAREKLGRTQYF
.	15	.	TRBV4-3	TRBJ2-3	TGCGCCAGCAGTCAGGGCCACCTGAGCACAGATACGCAGTATTTT	CASSQGHLSTDTQYF
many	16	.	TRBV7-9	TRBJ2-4	TGTGCCAGCAGCTTAGCGGAGACAGGCACCAAAAACATTCAGTACTTC	CASSLAETGTKNIQYF
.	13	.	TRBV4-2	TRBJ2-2	TGTGCCAGCAGCCGGACAGAGCCCGGGGAGCTGTTTTTT	CASSRTEPGELFF